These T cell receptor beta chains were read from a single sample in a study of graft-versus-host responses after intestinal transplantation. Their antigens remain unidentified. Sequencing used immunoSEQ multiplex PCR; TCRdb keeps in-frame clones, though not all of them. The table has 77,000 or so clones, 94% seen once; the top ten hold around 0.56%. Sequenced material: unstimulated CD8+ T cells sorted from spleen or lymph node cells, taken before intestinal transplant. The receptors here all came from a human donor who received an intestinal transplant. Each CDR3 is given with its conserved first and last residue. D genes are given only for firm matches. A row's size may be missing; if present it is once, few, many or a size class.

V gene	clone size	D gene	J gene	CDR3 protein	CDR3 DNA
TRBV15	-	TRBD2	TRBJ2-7	CATSSAGGNGEQYF	TGTGCCACCAGCAGCGCGGGAGGGAACGGGGAGCAGTACTTC
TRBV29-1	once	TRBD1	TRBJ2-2	CSVDRDSTGELFF	TGCAGCGTAGACAGGGATAGTACCGGGGAGCTGTTTTTT
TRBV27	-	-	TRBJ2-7	CASGPDRTYEQYF	TGTGCCAGCGGACCGGACAGAACCTACGAGCAGTACTTC
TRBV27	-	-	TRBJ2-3	CASMGLAEDTQYF	TGTGCCAGCATGGGGCTAGCTGAAGATACGCAGTATTTT
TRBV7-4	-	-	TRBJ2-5	CASSLSGEETQYF	TGTGCCAGCAGCTTATCAGGGGAAGAGACCCAGTACTTC
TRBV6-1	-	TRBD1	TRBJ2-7	CASTQGPPYEQYF	TGTGCCAGCACACAGGGGCCCCCCTACGAGCAGTACTTC
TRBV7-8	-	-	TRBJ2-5	CATEGETQYF	TGTGCCACGGAGGGGGAGACCCAGTACTTC
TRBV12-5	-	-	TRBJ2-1	CASGSTASNEQFF	TGTGCTAGTGGTAGTACGGCCAGCAATGAGCAGTTCTTC
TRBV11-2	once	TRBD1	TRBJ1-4	CASSFELGIGQGKLFF	TGTGCCAGCAGCTTTGAATTAGGGATAGGACAGGGGAAACTGTTTTTT
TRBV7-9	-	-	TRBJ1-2	CASSPYGYTF	TGTGCCAGCAGCCCTTATGGCTACACCTTC
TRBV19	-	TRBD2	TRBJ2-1	CASSPGTSRGDEQFF	TGTGCCAGTAGTCCCGGGACTAGCCGCGGAGATGAGCAGTTCTTC
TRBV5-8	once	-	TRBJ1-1	CASSLAYLRRAGTEAFF	TGTGCCAGCAGCTTGGCCTACCTACGACGGGCGGGAACTGAAGCTTTCTTT
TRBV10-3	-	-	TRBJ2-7	CAISESEGLAYEQYF	TGTGCCATCAGTGAGTCAGAGGGGTTGGCCTACGAGCAGTACTTC
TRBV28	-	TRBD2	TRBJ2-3	CASSLSASGMLSDTQYF	TGTGCCAGCAGTTTATCCGCTAGCGGGATGTTATCGGATACGCAGTATTTT
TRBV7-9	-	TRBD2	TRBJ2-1	CASSLTGGYNEQFF	TGTGCCAGCAGCTTAACGGGAGGATACAATGAGCAGTTCTTC
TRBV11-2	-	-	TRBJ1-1	CASSLDGRGGVGTEAFF	TGTGCCAGCAGCTTAGATGGCAGGGGAGGCGTGGGCACTGAAGCTTTCTTT
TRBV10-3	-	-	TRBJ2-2	CAISESGGQGELFF	TGTGCCATCAGTGAGTCGGGGGGACAGGGGGAGCTGTTTTTT
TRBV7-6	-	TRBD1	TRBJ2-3	CASSFLQGTDTDTQYF	TGTGCCAGCAGCTTTCTACAGGGGACCGACACAGATACGCAGTATTTT
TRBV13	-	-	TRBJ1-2	CASSLGRVHGYTF	TGTGCCAGCAGCTTAGGCAGGGTCCATGGCTACACCTTC
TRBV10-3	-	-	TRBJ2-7	CATSESADEQYF	TGTGCCACCAGTGAGTCGGCAGACGAGCAGTACTTC
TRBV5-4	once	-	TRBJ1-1	CASSLLLSVGRNFNTEAFF	TGTGCCAGCAGCTTGTTATTGTCTGTGGGCCGTAATTTTAACACTGAAGCTTTCTTT
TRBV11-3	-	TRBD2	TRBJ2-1	CASSLTSGSYNEQFF	TGTGCCAGCAGCTTGACTAGCGGGTCCTACAATGAGCAGTTCTTC
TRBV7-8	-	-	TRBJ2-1	CASSFSYEQFF	TGTGCCAGCAGCTTCAGCTATGAGCAGTTCTTC
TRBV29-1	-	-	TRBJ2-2	CSVRTGAYTGELFF	TGCAGCGTCAGAACGGGGGCGTACACCGGGGAGCTGTTTTTT
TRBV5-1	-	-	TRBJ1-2	CASSWGARGTAAGGYTF	TGCGCCAGCAGCTGGGGGGCCAGGGGAACGGCGGCAGGTGGCTACACCTTC
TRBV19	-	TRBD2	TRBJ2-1	CASSIVSGDNEQFF	TGTGCCAGTAGTATTGTTAGCGGGGACAATGAGCAGTTCTTC
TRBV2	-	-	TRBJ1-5	CASQTRGGQPQHF	TGTGCCAGCCAAACCAGGGGCGGGCAGCCCCAGCATTTT
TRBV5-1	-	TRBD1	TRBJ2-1	CASSRDRGQDEQFF	TGCGCCAGCAGTCGGGACAGGGGGCAGGATGAGCAGTTCTTC
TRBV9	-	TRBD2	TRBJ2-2	CASSGQLAENTGELFF	TGTGCCAGCAGCGGCCAACTAGCGGAGAACACCGGGGAGCTGTTTTTT
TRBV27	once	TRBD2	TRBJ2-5	CASSRLAGVGETQYF	TGTGCCAGCAGTAGACTAGCGGGTGTAGGGGAGACCCAGTACTTC
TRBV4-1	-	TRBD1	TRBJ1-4	CASSARDSLNEKLFF	TGCGCCAGCAGCGCGCGGGACAGCCTTAATGAAAAACTGTTTTTT
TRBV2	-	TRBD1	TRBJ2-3	CASSETGTGDLLDTQYF	TGTGCCAGCAGTGAAACCGGGACAGGGGACCTCTTAGATACGCAGTATTTT
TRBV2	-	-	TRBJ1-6	CASSERQVHYNSPLHF	TGTGCCAGCAGCGAGAGACAGGTTCACTATAATTCACCCCTCCACTTT
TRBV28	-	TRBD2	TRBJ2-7	CASSFPLAGTYEQYF	TGTGCCAGCAGTTTTCCCCTAGCGGGTACCTACGAGCAGTACTTC
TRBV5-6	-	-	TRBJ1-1	CASSLGLMNTEAFF	TGTGCCAGCAGCTTAGGACTTATGAACACTGAAGCTTTCTTT
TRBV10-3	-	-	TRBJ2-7	CAISVLAGPYEQYF	TGTGCCATCAGTGTTCTGGCGGGGCCCTACGAGCAGTACTTC